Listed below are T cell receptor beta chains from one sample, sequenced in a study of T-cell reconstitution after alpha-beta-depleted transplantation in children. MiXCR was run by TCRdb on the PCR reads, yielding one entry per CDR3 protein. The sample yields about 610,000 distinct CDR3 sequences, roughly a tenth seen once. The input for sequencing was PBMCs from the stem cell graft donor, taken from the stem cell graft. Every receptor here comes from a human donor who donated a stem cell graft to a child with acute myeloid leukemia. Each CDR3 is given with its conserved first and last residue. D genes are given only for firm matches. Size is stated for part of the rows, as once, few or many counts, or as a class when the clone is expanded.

DNA: TGCAGTGCTAGAGCTGTAGGGCAAGTCGCTCAGCCCCAGCATTTT; CDR3: CSARAVGQVAQPQHF; J: TRBJ1-5; V: TRBV20-1; D: -; size: -
DNA: TGCAGTGCCCAAACCGGGACAGCCTACGAGCAGTACTTC; CDR3: CSAQTGTAYEQYF; J: TRBJ2-7; V: TRBV20-1; D: TRBD1; size: many
DNA: TGTGCCAGCAGCTTAGCGCTTGGGGAGAGGGACACTGAAGCTTTCTTT; CDR3: CASSLALGERDTEAFF; J: TRBJ1-1; V: TRBV7-9; D: -; size: few
DNA: TGCGCCAGCAGCGCGGACGGCCTGAACACTGAAGCTTTCTTT; CDR3: CASSADGLNTEAFF; J: TRBJ1-1; V: TRBV5-1; D: -; size: few
DNA: TGTGCCAGCAGTTCGGGACACATGACATCCTACGAGCAGTACTTC; CDR3: CASSSGHMTSYEQYF; J: TRBJ2-7; V: TRBV6-5; D: -; size: many
DNA: TGCGCCAGCAGCCAAGACATTCAGGGACTAGCGGGACAAGAGACCCAGTACTTC; CDR3: CASSQDIQGLAGQETQYF; J: TRBJ2-5; V: TRBV4-3; D: TRBD2; size: few
DNA: TGTGCCAGCAGTTTATGGACAGCTTTAGCGGAAAGCACAGATACGCAGTATTTT; CDR3: CASSLWTALAESTDTQYF; J: TRBJ2-3; V: TRBV12-3/TRBV12-4; D: -; size: many
DNA: TGTGCCAGCAGCTTAGCTTCGGGACTGGGGGAGGACGAGCAGTACTTC; CDR3: CASSLASGLGEDEQYF; J: TRBJ2-7; V: TRBV7-6; D: -; size: -
DNA: TGCAGCGTTGACCCGGGGAGGGGGAACAATGAGCAGTTCTTC; CDR3: CSVDPGRGNNEQFF; J: TRBJ2-1; V: TRBV29-1; D: -; size: many
DNA: TGTGCCAGCAGTTCTAGCGGGATAGGAAGCACAGATACGCAGTATTTT; CDR3: CASSSSGIGSTDTQYF; J: TRBJ2-3; V: TRBV6-5; D: TRBD2; size: many
DNA: TGTGCCAGCAGTTACTCGACAGAGAACACTGAAGCTTTCTTT; CDR3: CASSYSTENTEAFF; J: TRBJ1-1; V: TRBV6-5; D: -; size: -
DNA: TGTGCCAGCAGTTTTAGGGGGACTAGCGGGATAAGGGATGAGCAGTTCTTC; CDR3: CASSFRGTSGIRDEQFF; J: TRBJ2-1; V: TRBV12-3/TRBV12-4; D: TRBD2; size: many
DNA: TGTGCCAGCAGCCAAGTCCAACTAGCGGGAGTAAAGAATGAGCAGTTCTTC; CDR3: CASSQVQLAGVKNEQFF; J: TRBJ2-1; V: TRBV3-1; D: TRBD2; size: few
DNA: TGTGCCAGCAGCTTAGGGGTTCCGACCCAGTACTTC; CDR3: CASSLGVPTQYF; J: TRBJ2-5; V: TRBV7-8; D: -; size: few